The rows below give T cell receptor beta chains drawn from one sample of a study of OX40 agonist ivuxolimab in advanced cancers. The repertoire was sequenced with immunoSEQ multiplex PCR; TCRdb's copy has only in-frame clones and lacks some. The repertoire holds roughly 74,000 clones, with approximately 81% as singletons. The sample consisted of CD4+ or CD8+ T cells sorted from blood, taken in a trial of the OX40 agonist ivuxolimab. These TCRs come from an adult with an advanced solid tumor such as melanoma, head and neck, liver or kidney cancer. Both conserved end residues are part of each CDR3. Fields, in order: D gene, V gene, clone size, J gene, CDR3 DNA, CDR3 protein. The D gene is left open where the match is weak. Not every row has a clone size; where given, it reads once, few, many or a size class.

>TRBD2|TRBV7-3|.|TRBJ2-1
TGTGCCAGCAGCCCGATAGCGGGAGAGGGTGATGAGCAGTTCTTC
CASSPIAGEGDEQFF
>TRBD2|TRBV7-2|once|TRBJ2-1
TGTGCCAGCAGCACGTCCACTAGCGGGGGGGCGGGTGAGCAGTTCTTC
CASSTSTSGGAGEQFF
>TRBD1|TRBV6-5|.|TRBJ1-4
TGTGCCAGCAGTCTACTGACAGGGGAGGGTGAAAAACTGTTTTTT
CASSLLTGEGEKLFF
>.|TRBV30|.|TRBJ2-5
TGTGCCTGGAGTGAGGGTTTAGGGACCCAGTACTTC
CAWSEGLGTQYF
>.|TRBV7-2|.|TRBJ2-3
TGTGCCAGCAGCTTAGGGCACCCTAGCGCCACAGATACGCAGTATTTT
CASSLGHPSATDTQYF
>TRBD2|TRBV4-2|.|TRBJ2-5
TGTGCCAGCAGCCAGTCAACGGGGGGGCGTGAGACCCAGTACTTC
CASSQSTGGRETQYF
>TRBD1|TRBV28|.|TRBJ1-4
TGTGCCAGCACTGGATCGGGACAGGGGGTTGATGAAAAACTGTTTTTT
CASTGSGQGVDEKLFF
>.|TRBV6-1|.|TRBJ2-2
TGTGCCAGCAAAAGGGGCCCCGCGAACACCGGGGAGCTGTTTTTT
CASKRGPANTGELFF
>TRBD2|TRBV28|once|TRBJ2-7
TGTGCCAGCAGTTCTATTACCGGGACTACTTACTACGAGCAGTACTTC
CASSSITGTTYYEQYF
>.|TRBV10-1|.|TRBJ1-1
TGCGCCAGCAGTGAAACAGCCTCGGGGACTGAAGCTTTCTTT
CASSETASGTEAFF
>.|TRBV6-1|.|TRBJ1-1
TGTGCCAGCAGTGAAGCCAGGGCAAACACTGAAGCTTTCTTT
CASSEARANTEAFF
>.|TRBV4-3|.|TRBJ2-7
TGCGCCAGCAGCCAAGGGGAAGGGAGCCGACCCGAGCAGTACTTC
CASSQGEGSRPEQYF
>TRBD1|TRBV19|.|TRBJ1-3
TGTGCCAGTAGTAGGATTGAGACAGGGAAGGACACCATATATTTT
CASSRIETGKDTIYF
>TRBD2|TRBV9|.|TRBJ2-7
TGTGCCAGCACCGGGACGACTAGCGTCAGCTCCTACGAGCAGTACTTC
CASTGTTSVSSYEQYF
>.|TRBV4-2|few|TRBJ2-2
TGTGCCAGCAGCCAAGACGAAGGCGCCGGGGAGCTGTTTTTT
CASSQDEGAGELFF
>.|TRBV7-3|.|TRBJ2-3
TGTGCCAGCAGTAGATCAGGCACAGATACGCAGTATTTT
CASSRSGTDTQYF
>.|TRBV28|once|TRBJ2-2
TGTGCCAGCAGCTTACATGCCGGGGAGCTGTTTTTT
CASSLHAGELFF
>TRBD1|TRBV6-1|few|TRBJ1-1
TGTGCCAGCACCCCACGGAAGACAGGGATGCCTGAAGCTTTCTTT
CASTPRKTGMPEAFF
>.|TRBV7-9|.|TRBJ2-2
TGTGCCAGCAGCCAGTACCGGGGGAGCCCCGGGGAGCTGTTTTTT
CASSQYRGSPGELFF
>TRBD2|TRBV28|.|TRBJ2-1
TGTGCCAGCAGTTTAAGAACTACCGGGGGAGCGGGAATGGGCAATGAGCAGTTCTTC
CASSLRTTGGAGMGNEQFF
>TRBD1|TRBV18|.|TRBJ2-5
TGTGCCAGCTCACTGGGACAGCAAGAGACCCAGTACTTC
CASSLGQQETQYF
>.|TRBV15|.|TRBJ2-7
TGTGCCACCAGCACCAGACAGACCGGCTACGAGCAGTACTTC
CATSTRQTGYEQYF
>.|TRBV29-1|.|TRBJ1-2
TGCAGCGTTCGCAGGGGAAACTATGGCTACACCTTC
CSVRRGNYGYTF
>.|TRBV28|once|TRBJ1-5
TGTGCCAGCAGTTCCACGTCGGGGGACGCCCATCGGCAGCCCCAGCATTTT
CASSSTSGDAHRQPQHF
>.|TRBV2|.|TRBJ2-3
TGTGCCAGCAGTGACCAAGGAGATACGCAGTATTTT
CASSDQGDTQYF
>.|TRBV7-9|few|TRBJ1-1
TGTGCCAGCAGCTTGGCAAGTGAAGCTTTCTTT
CASSLASEAFF
>.|TRBV7-2|.|TRBJ2-7
TGTGCCAGCAGCCCCCTACGGGGAAAGGTGCAGTACTTC
CASSPLRGKVQYF
>.|TRBV27|.|TRBJ1-4
TGTGCCAGCAACCCCCGAAACGGCACTAATGAAAAACTGTTTTTT
CASNPRNGTNEKLFF